This entry lists 30 T cell receptor beta chains sequenced from one sample in a study of T cells in Graves' hyperthyroidism and ophthalmopathy. Authors of the study amplified TCR beta CDR3 regions from RNA transcripts. HTBI primers were used for first-round RT-PCR of the TCR CDR3. One entry per CDR3 protein, called by TCRdb with MiXCR from the multiplex PCR reads. The sample holds about 330,000 distinct CDR3 sequences, roughly an eighth seen once. Sequencing used blood. Every receptor here comes from a woman in her thirties or forties with Graves' ophthalmopathy.

This clonotype was found many times. This sequence joins TRBV2 and TRBJ2-5, with D perhaps TRBD1 or TRBD2 (5 bases each). V was cut by 1 base and J by 1 base, with 10 bases left in between. Germline V gene data show CDR1 as SNHLY and CDR2 as FYNNEI. The CDR3 loop spans 15 amino acids. CDR3 amino acids: CASSEDAGSQETQYF. In DNA, the CDR3 is TGTGCCAGCAGTGAAGACGCAGGGAGCCAAGAGACCCAGTACTTC.

This clonotype was seen repeatedly, ten times or more. The DNA for the CDR3 is TGTGCCAGCAGTTTTCTCGGATCGGGGTTTAACACTGAAGCTTTCTTT. Translating gives CASSFLGSGFNTEAFF. The chain carries TRBV28 and TRBJ1-1; no clear D gene. V was cut by 3 bases and J by 2 bases, with 16 bases left in between. Looked up from germline, CDR1 is MDHEN and CDR2 is SYDVKM. The CDR3 has 16 amino acids.

This clonotype was seen a single time. The chain joins TRBV5-1 to TRBJ2-5, with a possible D match to TRBD1 (5 bases). From germline, CDR1 is SGHRS and CDR2 YFSETQ. V was shortened by 5 bases and J by 0 bases, with 14 bases between the two germline ends. This CDR3 spans 15 amino acids. The CDR3 is CASRTSTGNQETQYF. In nucleotides, the CDR3 is TGCGCCAGCAGAACCTCAACAGGCAACCAAGAGACCCAGTACTTC.

This clonotype was detected a few times. The rearrangement joins TRBV9 to TRBJ1-6; TRBD1 is a possible D gene (6 bases). Trimming removed 2 bases at V and 9 bases at J, with 15 bases between. Germline V gene sequence: CDR1 SGDLS, CDR2 YYNGEE. This CDR3 has 15 residues. The CDR3 reads CASSVETGLGSPLHF. In DNA, the CDR3 is TGTGCCAGCAGCGTCGAGACAGGATTGGGTTCACCCCTCCACTTT. Full variable domain (outside the CDR3, taken from reference TRBV9 and TRBJ1-6): DSGVTQTPKHLITATGQRVTLRCSPRSGDLSVYWYQQSLDQGLQFLIQYYNGEERAKGNILERFSAQQFPDLHSELNLSSLELGDSALYFCASSVETGLGSPLHFGNGTRLTVT.

This clonotype occurred many times. V and J are TRBV6-1 and TRBJ2-3, with TRBD2 identical over 9 bases. The germline CDR1 and CDR2 sequences are MNHNS and SASEGT. This CDR3 is 14 amino acids long. The V segment lost 6 bases and the J segment 2 bases; nucleotides outside the gene matches: 3. The CDR3 DNA follows: TGTGCCAGCAGCGGACTAGCGAACACAGATACGCAGTATTTT. This codes for CASSGLANTDTQYF.

The table lists this clonotype with many counts. The chain is built from TRBV11-3 and TRBJ1-1; D not certain. The CDR3 sequence is 12 residues long. Germline CDR1 reads SGHNT; CDR2 reads YENEEA. The V end lost 4 bases, the J end lost 6 bases, and 9 bases lay between the germline ends. DNA for the CDR3: TGTGCCAGCAGCTCAGGAGGGCCTGAAGCTTTCTTT. It specifies CASSSGGPEAFF.

There are many counts of this clonotype. The gene calls are TRBV11-2 and TRBJ2-6; D unclear. The CDR3 covers 13 residues. V lost 4 bases and J 4 bases, leaving 5 bases between the germline ends. Germline V lookup: CDR1 SGHAT, CDR2 FQNNGV. CDR3: CASSSLGANVLTF. DNA of the CDR3: TGTGCCAGCAGCTCCTTGGGGGCCAACGTCCTGACTTTC.

This clonotype appeared many times. This chain links TRBV20-1 with TRBJ2-3; D gene unclear. The germline gives CDR1 DFQATT, CDR2 SNEGSKA (reference sequence). The CDR3 spans 11 residues. V was trimmed by 3 bases and J by 3 bases, leaving 4 bases between them. CDR3 loop: CSARWTDTQYF. DNA for the CDR3: TGCAGTGCTAGGTGGACAGATACGCAGTATTTT.

This clonotype has ten or more counts. This chain uses TRBV20-1 with TRBJ1-1, with 8 positions matching TRBD1. This CDR3 contains 13 residues. Unmatched junction bases numbered 9, after V lost 6 bases and J lost 6 bases. The germline gives CDR1 DFQATT, CDR2 SNEGSKA (reference sequence). The CDR3 DNA follows: TGCAGTGCCAAGACAGGGGTTGTCGCTGAAGCTTTCTTT. It specifies CSAKTGVVAEAFF.

A few counts support this clonotype. V is TRBV3-1 and J is TRBJ1-5, with D unclear. There are 14 residues in the CDR3. Germline CDR1 and CDR2: LGHDT and YNNKEL (reference sequence). Trimming pared 2 bases from V and 8 bases from J, leaving 13 bases between. CDR3 residues: CASSQWTNIEPQHF. The CDR3 DNA is TGTGCCAGCAGCCAATGGACTAATATTGAGCCCCAGCATTTT.

This chain uses TRBV9 with TRBJ2-2; D gene uncertain. The ends were cut back, 0 bases at V and 4 bases at J, with 10 bases in the middle. CDR1 is SGDLS, CDR2 YYNGEE, per germline. CDR3 size: 15 residues. The chain's CDR3 is CASSVATVTTGELFF. CDR3 sequence (DNA): TGTGCCAGCAGCGTAGCTACGGTAACCACCGGGGAGCTGTTTTTT.

This clonotype was seen many times. The V and J genes are TRBV3-1 and TRBJ2-1; D unclear. V lost 5 bases and J 9 bases, leaving 14 bases between the germline ends. This CDR3 region has 13 residues. Per the germline V gene, CDR1 is LGHDT and CDR2 is YNNKEL (reference sequence). CDR3 sequence reads: CASSDGSVPEQFF. CDR3 coding DNA: TGTGCCAGCAGCGACGGTTCAGTCCCTGAGCAGTTCTTC.

The sample holds many counts of this clonotype. The rearrangement joins TRBV2 to TRBJ2-5, with D perhaps matching TRBD1 (5 bases). Trimming removed 4 bases from V and 2 bases from J, with 11 bases in between. Germline V gene data show CDR1 as SNHLY and CDR2 as FYNNEI. This CDR3 has 14 amino acids. This CDR3 is CASSGVGAQETQYF. As DNA, the CDR3 is TGTGCCAGCAGTGGGGTAGGGGCACAAGAGACCCAGTACTTC. The complete variable domain, with remaining parts taken from reference TRBV2 and TRBJ2-5, reads EPEVTQTPSHQVTQMGQEVILRCVPISNHLYFYWYRQILGQKVEFLVSFYNNEISEKSEIFDDQFSVERPDGSNFTLKIRSTKLEDSAMYFCASSGVGAQETQYFGPGTRLLVL.

This clonotype was counted many times. CDR3 DNA: TGTGCCAGTGCCGGGACGCGTCGCAGAGGGGAGCTGTTTTTT. Amino acid sequence: CASAGTRRRGELFF. This chain connects TRBV6-1 to TRBJ2-2; D assignment may be TRBD1 or TRBD2 (5 bases each). The CDR3 sequence is 14 residues long. The V end was cut by 9 bases, the J end by 8 bases, with 19 bases between. Germline V CDR1 and CDR2: MNHNS, SASEGT.

This clonotype showed up just a few times. An end of the junction differs from the germline gene, which may be a read error. The chain employs TRBV7-2 and TRBJ2-5, with unresolved D. Germline assignment: CDR1 SGHTA and CDR2 FQGNSA. This CDR3 region has 13 residues. CDR3 bases: TGTGCCGGCAGCTTAGAGACAATTAAGGCCCAGTACTTC. It codes for CAGSLETIKAQYF.

Many counts were recorded for this clonotype. The chain carries TRBV20-1 and TRBJ2-7, with D uncertain. CDR3 size: 12 residues. In germline, CDR1 is DFQATT, CDR2 SNEGSKA (reference sequence). Trimming pared 0 bases from V and 0 bases from J, leaving 3 bases between. The DNA for the CDR3 is TGCAGTGCTAGAGACAGCTCCTACGAGCAGTACTTC. It encodes CSARDSSYEQYF.

This clonotype has a handful of counts. J is TRBJ1-6 and V is TRBV18; TRBD1 aligns across 10 bases. CDR1 KGHSH and CDR2 LQKENI come from the germline V gene. This CDR3 region has 16 residues. With V trimmed by 3 bases and J by 9 bases, 8 bases remained unmatched. The CDR3 protein is CASSPSGQGVGSPLHF. CDR3 coding DNA: TGTGCCAGCTCACCCTCCGGACAGGGGGTTGGTTCACCCCTCCACTTT.

This clonotype was seen more than once but under ten times. The chain couples TRBV6-6 to TRBJ2-2; 7 bases fit TRBD2. The CDR3 sequence is 18 residues long. Germline trimming cut 1 base from V and 0 bases from J; bases unmatched to any gene: 8. Looked up from germline, CDR1 is MNHNY and CDR2 is SVGAGI (reference sequence). The DNA for the CDR3 is TGTGCCAGCAGTTACTACCCCCCGGGACTACCGAACACCGGGGAGCTGTTTTTT. Residues: CASSYYPPGLPNTGELFF.

This clonotype was detected ten times or more. The rearrangement links TRBV2 to TRBJ2-7; 7 bases align to TRBD1. V gave up 10 bases and J gave up 2 bases; unmatched junction bases: 5. Germline-derived CDR1 and CDR2 are SNHLY and FYNNEI. The CDR3 is 12 amino acids. CDR3 sequence reads: CATQGQTYEQYF. The CDR3 region has the DNA TGTGCCACCCAGGGACAGACCTACGAGCAGTACTTC.

The sample holds a few counts of this clonotype. The V gene is TRBV2, the J gene TRBJ2-2; 11 bases agree with TRBD1. The CDR3 is 14 residues long. V shed 6 bases, J shed 3 bases, and the junction held 0 bases outside the gene matches. Germline V gives CDR1 SNHLY, CDR2 FYNNEI. The CDR3 coding sequence is TGTGCCAGCAGGGGACAGGGGGACACCGGGGAGCTGTTTTTT. Translation gives CASRGQGDTGELFF. The full variable domain, in which reference TRBV2 and TRBJ2-2 provide the parts outside the CDR3, is EPEVTQTPSHQVTQMGQEVILRCVPISNHLYFYWYRQILGQKVEFLVSFYNNEISEKSEIFDDQFSVERPDGSNFTLKIRSTKLEDSAMYFCASRGQGDTGELFFGEGSRLTVL.

This clonotype was seen a few times. This chain joins TRBV28 and TRBJ2-6; TRBD1 agrees at 9 bases. The length of the CDR3 is 17 residues. The V segment lost 8 bases and the J segment 4 bases; nucleotides outside the gene matches: 12. Germline CDR1 MDHEN, CDR2 SYDVKM. CDR3 DNA sequence: TGTGCCAGCTTACCCTCACAGGGGGCGAGGGGGGCCAACGTCCTGACTTTC. Translated, it gives CASLPSQGARGANVLTF.

This clonotype was seen repeatedly, ten times or more. The genes are TRBV6-1 and TRBJ1-2, with a weak D call TRBD1 (6 bases). Trimming shortened V by 5 bases and J by 5 bases, and 18 bases separated the two germline ends. The germline V gene encodes CDR1 MNHNS and CDR2 SASEGT. This CDR3 comprises 15 residues. This CDR3 reads CASSSQGNVGYGYTF. The CDR3, as DNA: TGTGCCAGCAGTTCACAGGGAAATGTTGGGTATGGCTACACCTTC.

V and J are TRBV7-9 and TRBJ1-5, with 9 bases aligning to TRBD1. This CDR3 is built from 15 residues. Trimming removed 4 bases from V and 7 bases from J; junction bases left unmatched: 8. Germline V gene data show CDR1 as SEHNR and CDR2 as FQNEAQ (reference sequence). The CDR3 DNA reads TGTGCCAGCAGCTCTACAGGGGGCGCCGGGCAGCCCCAGCATTTT. Protein sequence: CASSSTGGAGQPQHF.

This clonotype showed up many times. The chain combines TRBV7-8 with TRBJ2-1, with 9 bases identical to TRBD2. With 2 bases clipped from V and 10 bases from J, the junction kept 6 bases outside the gene matches. Germline V CDR1 and CDR2: SGHVS, FQNEAQ. The CDR3 contains 14 residues. The CDR3 reads CASSLRTSDAEQFF. CDR3 DNA sequence: TGTGCCAGCAGCTTAAGGACTAGCGATGCCGAGCAGTTCTTC.

This clonotype was seen repeatedly, ten times or more. This rearrangement joins TRBV6-4 to TRBJ1-3; D unclear. Trimming left V 8 bases short and J 0 bases short, with 26 bases between. The CDR3 is 19 residues long. CDR1 is MRHNA, CDR2 SNTAGT, per germline. As DNA, the CDR3 is TGTGCCAGCTCAAGGATGCTGGCTCTCCATGATCGCTCTGGAAACACCATATATTTT. It encodes CASSRMLALHDRSGNTIYF.

This clonotype was detected ten times or more. This chain connects TRBV7-2 to TRBJ2-5; D ambiguous. CDR3 length: 12 amino acids. In germline, CDR1 is SGHTA, CDR2 FQGNSA. The V end was cut by 5 bases, the J end by 3 bases, with 7 bases between. The CDR3 coding sequence is TGTGCCAGCAGCCATAACGAAGAGACCCAGTACTTC. Translating it yields CASSHNEETQYF.

This clonotype has just a few counts. This may be a read error: a much more frequent sequence differs by one nucleotide. The gene calls are TRBV9 and TRBJ1-5; D uncertain. The CDR3 loop spans 14 amino acids. Germline CDR1 is SGDLS and CDR2 is YYNGEE. Trimming removed 1 base at V and 0 bases at J, with 5 bases between. CDR3 bases: TGTGCCAGCAGCGTATCAGATAGCAATCAGCCCCAGCATTTT. It specifies CASSVSDSNQPQHF.

This sequence joins TRBV20-1 and TRBJ2-7; D perhaps matches TRBD2 (6 bases). V lost 3 bases, J lost 7 bases, and 19 bases lay in between. Germline lookup yields CDR1 DFQATT and CDR2 SNEGSKA (reference sequence). This CDR3 contains 14 residues. CDR3 amino acids: CSARDRDSGWEQYF. The CDR3 DNA sequence: TGCAGTGCTAGGGACCGGGACTCGGGGTGGGAGCAGTACTTC.

This clonotype has at least ten counts. J is TRBJ2-7 and V is TRBV5-1; 9 bases are a match to TRBD1. V gave up 3 bases and J gave up 0 bases; unmatched junction bases: 4. The length of the CDR3 is 15 residues. The germline V gene encodes CDR1 SGHRS and CDR2 YFSETQ. This CDR3 is CASSYGTGNSYEQYF. CDR3 sequence (DNA): TGCGCCAGCAGCTACGGGACAGGGAACTCCTACGAGCAGTACTTC.

This clonotype was recorded many times. V is TRBV6-1 and J is TRBJ1-6; 8 nucleotides align to TRBD1. V lost 6 bases to trimming and J lost 4 bases; unmatched junction nucleotides: 8. The CDR3 contains 16 residues. From germline, CDR1 is MNHNS and CDR2 SASEGT. CDR3: CASSTAWTGYNSPLHF. In nucleotides, the CDR3 is TGTGCCAGCAGCACTGCCTGGACAGGGTATAATTCACCCCTCCACTTT.